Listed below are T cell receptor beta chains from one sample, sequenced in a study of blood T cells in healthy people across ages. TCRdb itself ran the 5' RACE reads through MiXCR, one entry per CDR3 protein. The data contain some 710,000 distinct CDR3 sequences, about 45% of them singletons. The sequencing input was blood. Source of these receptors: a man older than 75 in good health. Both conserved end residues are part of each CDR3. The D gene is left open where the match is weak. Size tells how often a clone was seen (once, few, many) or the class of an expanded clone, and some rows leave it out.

DNA: TGTGCCAGCAGCGCTGTGGCGACCTACGAGCAGTACTTC
CDR3: CASSAVATYEQYF
J: TRBJ2-7
length: 13
V: TRBV7-2
size: .
D: .

DNA: TGTGCCAGCAGCCCGGAACGGCTAGCGGGAGCAGTGGATGAGCAGTTCTTC
CDR3: CASSPERLAGAVDEQFF
J: TRBJ2-1
length: 17
V: TRBV3-1
size: .
D: TRBD2

DNA: TGTGCCAGCAGTGAACCGGGGATAGATACGCAGTATTTT
CDR3: CASSEPGIDTQYF
J: TRBJ2-3
length: 13
V: TRBV25-1
size: .
D: .

DNA: TGCAGTGCCTCAGGAGGGGGAGTCGGCACAGATACGCAGTATTTT
CDR3: CSASGGGVGTDTQYF
J: TRBJ2-3
length: 15
V: TRBV20-1
size: few
D: .

DNA: TGTGCCAGCAGTTTAAGTGGCAGCAACGTTCAGTACTTC
CDR3: CASSLSGSNVQYF
J: TRBJ2-7
length: 13
V: TRBV12-3/TRBV12-4
size: few
D: .

DNA: TGTGCCACCAGTGATTCCGGACAGTCGGTGGAGACCCAGTACTTC
CDR3: CATSDSGQSVETQYF
J: TRBJ2-5
length: 15
V: TRBV24-1
size: few
D: .

DNA: TGTGCCAGCAGCCAACAGAGACCCGACTCCTACGAGCAGTACTTC
CDR3: CASSQQRPDSYEQYF
J: TRBJ2-7
length: 15
V: TRBV4-2
size: .
D: .

DNA: TGTGCCAGCAGCCGGGAAGGACAGGGAAATCAGCCCCAGCATTTT
CDR3: CASSREGQGNQPQHF
J: TRBJ1-5
length: 15
V: TRBV7-2
size: few
D: TRBD1

DNA: TGTGCCAGCAGCTTAGAACAGCGGGAGGGCAATGAGCAGTTCTTC
CDR3: CASSLEQREGNEQFF
J: TRBJ2-1
length: 15
V: TRBV7-9
size: .
D: TRBD2

DNA: TGTGCCAGCAGTAACCAAATAGCGGACAATGAGCAGTTCTTC
CDR3: CASSNQIADNEQFF
J: TRBJ2-1
length: 14
V: TRBV12-3/TRBV12-4
size: few
D: .

DNA: TGCGCCAGCAGCCAAGAACCGGCTACTAACTATGGCTACACCTTC
CDR3: CASSQEPATNYGYTF
J: TRBJ1-2
length: 15
V: TRBV4-3
size: .
D: .

DNA: TGCGCCAGCAGTGTCAGTGCGGGTGCCTTCGCAGATACGCAGTATTTT
CDR3: CASSVSAGAFADTQYF
J: TRBJ2-3
length: 16
V: TRBV10-2
size: .
D: .

DNA: TGTGCCAGCAGCTCGACGCGGGACGGGGTAAACTACGAGCAGTACTTC
CDR3: CASSSTRDGVNYEQYF
J: TRBJ2-7
length: 16
V: TRBV7-8
size: many
D: .

DNA: TGCGCCAGCAGCCATATCTCCGGGACAGGGACTGGACACAATGAGCAGTTCTTC
CDR3: CASSHISGTGTGHNEQFF
J: TRBJ2-1
length: 18
V: TRBV4-1
size: few
D: TRBD1

DNA: TGCAGTGCTAGGGGGGACGGAGTGTCCCTGGAGCAGTTCTTC
CDR3: CSARGDGVSLEQFF
J: TRBJ2-1
length: 14
V: TRBV20-1
size: .
D: .

DNA: TGTGCCAGCAGCCAAGCCATGGGGCTCGCAGATACGCAGTATTTT
CDR3: CASSQAMGLADTQYF
J: TRBJ2-3
length: 15
V: TRBV14
size: .
D: .

DNA: TGTGCCAGCAGTTACGGAGGGGGGGTTGGAGGCTACACCTTC
CDR3: CASSYGGGVGGYTF
J: TRBJ1-2
length: 14
V: TRBV12-3/TRBV12-4
size: .
D: .

DNA: TGCAGCGTGGGGGCTGGGTATCGGTACGAGCAGTACTTC
CDR3: CSVGAGYRYEQYF
J: TRBJ2-7
length: 13
V: TRBV29-1
size: few
D: .

DNA: TGCGCCAGCAGCCTAGGATCAAGCCAGAGGGGTTACGAGCAGTACTTC
CDR3: CASSLGSSQRGYEQYF
J: TRBJ2-7
length: 16
V: TRBV4-1
size: .
D: .

DNA: TGCAGTGCAGACTTTTGGGAGAATGAGCAGTTCTTC
CDR3: CSADFWENEQFF
J: TRBJ2-1
length: 12
V: TRBV20-1
size: .
D: .

DNA: TGTGCCAGCAGTACAGCGGGACAGGGGCTGGACGAGCAGTACTTC
CDR3: CASSTAGQGLDEQYF
J: TRBJ2-7
length: 15
V: TRBV28
size: .
D: TRBD1

DNA: TGTGCCAGCGGCGACAGGGATTCAAGAGAGGCCCAGTACTTC
CDR3: CASGDRDSREAQYF
J: TRBJ2-5
length: 14
V: TRBV28
size: .
D: TRBD1

DNA: TGCAGTGCTAGAAGGGCGGCGGTCGGTGGAGATACGCAGTATTTT
CDR3: CSARRAAVGGDTQYF
J: TRBJ2-3
length: 15
V: TRBV20-1
size: .
D: .

DNA: TGTGCCACCAGTGATGTCGGCCTAGCGGGATCCTACAATGAGCAGTTCTTC
CDR3: CATSDVGLAGSYNEQFF
J: TRBJ2-1
length: 17
V: TRBV24-1
size: few
D: TRBD2

DNA: TGTGCCAGCAGCTACGAGGGGACCTCCTACAATGAGCAGTACTTC
CDR3: CASSYEGTSYNEQYF
J: TRBJ2-7
length: 15
V: TRBV7-2
size: .
D: .

DNA: TGTGCCAGCAGCATCTTCCCAGGTGTCGATAATTCACCCCTCCACTTT
CDR3: CASSIFPGVDNSPLHF
J: TRBJ1-6
length: 16
V: TRBV5-5
size: .
D: .

DNA: TGTGCCAGCAGCGCGGACGTACACAATGAGCAGTTCTTC
CDR3: CASSADVHNEQFF
J: TRBJ2-1
length: 13
V: TRBV9
size: many
D: .

DNA: TGTGCCAGCAGCTTAATGACCTGGACTAGCGGTAGCACAGATACGCAGTATTTT
CDR3: CASSLMTWTSGSTDTQYF
J: TRBJ2-3
length: 18
V: TRBV7-2
size: few
D: TRBD2

DNA: TGTGCCAGCAGTTGGATCACTAGCGTGAGTTTCTCCTACGAGCAGTACTTC
CDR3: CASSWITSVSFSYEQYF
J: TRBJ2-7
length: 17
V: TRBV6-2/TRBV6-3
size: .
D: TRBD2

DNA: TGCGCCAGCAGCCAAGATCCCCGGGCAGCCCGAACCACAGATACGCAGTATTTT
CDR3: CASSQDPRAARTTDTQYF
J: TRBJ2-3
length: 18
V: TRBV4-1
size: .
D: .

DNA: TGTGCCAGCAGCGGGCCGGGACAGTCTCGATCCTACGAGCAGTACTTC
CDR3: CASSGPGQSRSYEQYF
J: TRBJ2-7
length: 16
V: TRBV11-2
size: .
D: TRBD1

DNA: TGCAGTGCAGATGGACAGGGTGGCTCCTACGAGCAGTACTTC
CDR3: CSADGQGGSYEQYF
J: TRBJ2-7
length: 14
V: TRBV20-1
size: many
D: TRBD1

DNA: TGTGCCAGTAGTAAGGGACAGGGGGTTCAAGAGACCCAGTTCTTC
CDR3: CASSKGQGVQETQFF
J: TRBJ2-1
length: 15
V: TRBV19
size: .
D: TRBD1

DNA: TGCGCCAGCAGCTCGAATACCATTGGACAGGTGACCTACGAGCAGTACTTC
CDR3: CASSSNTIGQVTYEQYF
J: TRBJ2-7
length: 17
V: TRBV5-1
size: few
D: TRBD1

DNA: TGCAGCGTTCACAACCGGGACAGGGGACACGAGCAGTACTTC
CDR3: CSVHNRDRGHEQYF
J: TRBJ2-7
length: 14
V: TRBV29-1
size: .
D: TRBD1

DNA: TGTGCCAGCAGCCAATTTCCCTACGAGCAGTACTTC
CDR3: CASSQFPYEQYF
J: TRBJ2-7
length: 12
V: TRBV3-1
size: few
D: .

DNA: TGTGCCACCAGCGGGGGGGAGGGCAACAATGAGCAGTTCTTC
CDR3: CATSGGEGNNEQFF
J: TRBJ2-1
length: 14
V: TRBV15
size: .
D: TRBD2

DNA: TGTGCCAGCAGCCCTCTTTTTTACAGGGGCGGGGAGCTGTTTTTT
CDR3: CASSPLFYRGGELFF
J: TRBJ2-2
length: 15
V: TRBV12-3/TRBV12-4
size: many
D: TRBD1

DNA: TGCGCCAGCAGCTTGATTGGGAAAGATACGCAGTATTTT
CDR3: CASSLIGKDTQYF
J: TRBJ2-3
length: 13
V: TRBV5-1
size: .
D: .

DNA: TGTGCCAGCAGACTCTCAGGACAGGGCTCGCAAGCTTTCTTT
CDR3: CASRLSGQGSQAFF
J: TRBJ1-1
length: 14
V: TRBV12-3/TRBV12-4
size: .
D: TRBD1

DNA: TGTGCCAGCACGCGGACCTACTCCTACGAGCAGTACTTC
CDR3: CASTRTYSYEQYF
J: TRBJ2-7
length: 13
V: TRBV6-2/TRBV6-3
size: .
D: .

DNA: TGCGCCAGCAGCCAACAGGGTGGAGAGTTTGACGAGCAGTACTTC
CDR3: CASSQQGGEFDEQYF
J: TRBJ2-7
length: 15
V: TRBV5-1
size: .
D: .

DNA: TGCGCCAGCAGCTTGAACTCAGTATCCTACGAGCAGTACTTC
CDR3: CASSLNSVSYEQYF
J: TRBJ2-7
length: 14
V: TRBV5-1
size: .
D: .

DNA: TGTGCCAGCTCACCGACAGGGGAGGCGCAGTACTTC
CDR3: CASSPTGEAQYF
J: TRBJ2-4
length: 12
V: TRBV18
size: few
D: TRBD1

DNA: TGCGGCGGGGGACAGGGGGTCTACGAGCAGTACTTC
CDR3: CGGGQGVYEQYF
J: TRBJ2-7
length: 12
V: TRBV20-1
size: few
D: TRBD1

DNA: TGCAGTGCGCACGACGGACAGGGGGCTTCGTTTGGGGCTGGGGCCAACGTCCTGACTTTC
CDR3: CSAHDGQGASFGAGANVLTF
J: TRBJ2-6
length: 20
V: TRBV20-1
size: few
D: TRBD1

DNA: TGTGCCAGCAGCAAAGAGAGGGGAGGGGCAGATACGCAGTATTTT
CDR3: CASSKERGGADTQYF
J: TRBJ2-3
length: 15
V: TRBV21-1
size: many
D: .